Each of the 4 T cell receptor beta chains below was sequenced from the same sample in a study of T cell repertoires in cytomegalovirus infection. TCRdb re-derived calls from the reads in MiXCR, one entry per CDR3 protein. The sample includes some 150,000 distinct CDR3 sequences, roughly 32% of them seen just once. These receptors' antigens are unknown. This specimen was CD8+ T cells from cultured PBMCs, taken from culture after CMV antigen stimulation. The source of these receptors is a human donor in good health (CMV status not recorded). Some clones in this sample may be carry-over from other donors' samples.

J is TRBJ1-4 and V is TRBV4-1, with TRBD1 matching 9 bases. The CDR3 spans 14 residues. Per the germline V gene, CDR1 is MGHRA and CDR2 is YSYEKL. The V segment lost 6 bases and the J segment 4 bases; nucleotides outside the gene matches: 3. The CDR3 nucleotides read TGCGCCAGCAGTCCGGACAGGGGTAATGAAAAACTGTTTTTT. Encoded protein: CASSPDRGNEKLFF.

This clonotype was recorded many times. J is TRBJ2-7 and V is TRBV7-3, with 9 bases identical to TRBD1. The germline CDR1 and CDR2 sequences are SGHTA and FQGTGA. The CDR3 contains 15 residues. V trimming: 2 bases; J trimming: 1 base; junction bases outside the gene matches: 3. The CDR3: CASSLDGTGSYEQYF. The CDR3 bases are TGTGCCAGCAGCTTAGATGGGACAGGGTCCTACGAGCAGTACTTC. Full variable domain (rest looked up from reference TRBV7-3 and TRBJ2-7): GAGVSQTPSNKVTEKGKYVELRCDPISGHTALYWYRQSLGQGPEFLIYFQGTGAADDSGLPNDRFFAVRPEGSVSTLKIQRTERGDSAVYLCASSLDGTGSYEQYFGPGTRLTVT.

This sequence joins TRBV4-3 and TRBJ1-1; 9 bases align to TRBD1. V dropped 3 bases and J dropped 5; count of bases not matched to a gene: 7. This CDR3 is 15 amino acids long. Germline CDR1 reads LGHNA; CDR2 reads YSLEER. CDR3 loop: CASSHVTGGDTEAFF. The DNA of the CDR3 is TGCGCCAGCAGCCACGTGACAGGGGGTGATACTGAAGCTTTCTTT.

The chain is built from TRBV29-1 and TRBJ1-2; the match to TRBD1 covers 8 bases. With 0 bases clipped from V and 1 base from J, the junction kept 13 bases outside the gene matches. Germline V gene data show CDR1 as SQVTM and CDR2 as ANQGSEA. The CDR3 has 18 amino acids. The CDR3 protein is CSVEDEMAGGSLNYGYTF. The CDR3, as DNA: TGCAGCGTTGAAGATGAGATGGCAGGGGGCTCTCTTAACTATGGCTACACCTTC.